This passage covers 16 T cell receptor beta chains from one sample sequenced in a study of CD8+ T cells in alopecia areata. RNA was extracted and reverse transcribed into cDNA as the sequencing template. Repertoires were generated with immunoSEQ multiplex PCR, while TCRdb's copy carries only in-frame clones and drops some. The sample includes about 120,000 clones, none of them occurring once. The sequencing sample was made of lesional skin. The receptors shown here come from a C3H/HeJ mouse with alopecia areata. Strain MHC haplotype: H2-k.

In the case of this clone: Mouse gene names and germline throughout. The CDR3 end falls 4 residues outside the read, so it is completed with the germline J gene. The gene calls are TRBV29 and TRBJ2-5; D is uncertain. CDR3 size: 11 residues. The V gene's germline CDR1 is MSHET and CDR2 SYDVDS. The CDR3 sequence is CASSARDTQYF. The DNA read from the CDR3 is TGTGCTAGCAGCGCAAGGGAC.

In the case of this clone: Gene names and germline match the mouse. This CDR3 is CTTTGTGTNERLFF. CDR3 DNA, as far as it was read: TGCACCACAACCGGGACAGGGACGAACGAA. This sequence joins TRBV1 and TRBJ1-4; 9 bases align to TRBD1. The read stops 4 residues short of the end of the CDR3; the missing end is completed from the germline J gene. The CDR3 is 14 residues long. Trimming cost V 11 bases and J 5 bases; bases outside gene matches: 9. Germline lookup yields CDR1 NSQYPW and CDR2 LRSPGD (reference sequence). Full variable domain (remainder filled in from reference TRBV1 and TRBJ1-4): VTLLEQNPRWRLVPRGQAVNLRCILKNSQYPWMSWYQQDLQKQLQWLFTLRSPGDKEVKSLPGADYLATRVTDTELRLQVANMSQGRTLYCTTTGTGTNERLFFGHGTKLSVL.

This clone was detected ten times or more. The genes are named according to mouse. Read data end 4 residues before the CDR3 end; the end is taken from the germline J gene. The chain combines TRBV13-3 with TRBJ2-1; a possible D gene is TRBD2 (6 bases). The CDR3 is 16 residues long. Trimming removed 0 bases from V and 3 bases from J, with 13 bases in between. Germline CDR1 and CDR2: NNHDY and SYVADS. The CDR3 sequence: CASSDAEGWGYAEQFF. The part of the CDR3 DNA that was read is TGTGCCAGCAGTGATGCAGAGGGCTGGGGCTATGCT.

On this clone itself: Genes and germline come from the mouse. The read is 4 residues too short to cover the CDR3 end, so that end is filled in from the germline J gene. The chain employs TRBV5 and TRBJ2-1; 7 bases agree with TRBD1. The trim removed 2 bases at V and 3 bases at J, leaving 4 bases unmatched. The CDR3 sequence is 15 residues long. Germline V gene sequence: CDR1 LGHNA, CDR2 YNLKQL (reference sequence). CDR3 DNA, as far as it was read: TGTGCCAGCAGCCAAAGACAGGGTGGCTATGCT. It yields the protein CASSQRQGGYA. The whole CDR3 is CASSQRQGGYAEQFF.

Points on this clone: Any gene name here is a mouse gene name. The observed sequence ends 4 residues before the CDR3 terminus, with the missing tail filled in from the germline J gene. The chain couples TRBV13-1 to TRBJ2-7; TRBD2 agrees at 9 bases. Germline V gene sequence: CDR1 NSHNY, CDR2 SYGAGN. There are 13 residues in the CDR3. The DNA read from the CDR3 is TGTGCCAGCAGTTTGGGGGGGCGCGAT. It encodes CASSLGGRD. In full, the CDR3 is CASSLGGRDEQYF.

A note on this clone: Gene labels here are mouse ones. The read ends 4 residues shy of where the CDR3 ends; the end is completed using the germline J gene. V and J are TRBV13-2 and TRBJ2-3; TRBD2 aligns across 11 bases. Looked up from germline, CDR1 is NNHNN and CDR2 is SYGAGS (reference sequence). V shed 2 bases, J shed 4 bases, and the junction held 6 bases outside the gene matches. CDR3 length equals 16 residues. This CDR3 reads CASGEVGTGGSETLYF. The part of the CDR3 DNA that was read is TGTGCCAGCGGTGAAGTGGGGACTGGGGGCTCAGAA.

As for this clone: Any gene name here is a mouse gene name. The CDR3 extends 4 residues past the end of the read, so its final part is completed from the germline J gene. The chain uses TRBV13-2 and TRBJ2-7, with 10 bases lining up with TRBD1. This CDR3 region has 15 residues. Germline V gene sequence: CDR1 NNHNN, CDR2 SYGAGS (reference sequence). The sequenced part of the CDR3 DNA is TGTGCCAGCGGTGATGCTGACAGGGGGCGGGAT. This codes for CASGDADRGRD. The complete CDR3 protein is CASGDADRGRDEQYF.

In this sample, this clone turned up many times. Gene names are the mouse ones. The sequence runs out 4 residues before the end of the CDR3; the remainder is reconstructed from the germline J gene. The rearrangement joins TRBV1 to TRBJ2-7, with 10 nucleotides matching TRBD2. V shed 0 bases, J shed 0 bases, and the junction held 2 bases outside the gene matches. The CDR3 sequence is 16 residues long. Germline V gene lookup returns CDR1 NSQYPW and CDR2 LRSPGD (reference sequence). The CDR3 sequence is CTCSAEGLGVSYEQYF. The sequenced part of the CDR3 DNA is TGCACCTGCAGTGCAGAAGGACTGGGGGTCTCCTAT. Looking up the rest from reference TRBV1 and TRBJ2-7 gives the full variable domain: VTLLEQNPRWRLVPRGQAVNLRCILKNSQYPWMSWYQQDLQKQLQWLFTLRSPGDKEVKSLPGADYLATRVTDTELRLQVANMSQGRTLYCTCSAEGLGVSYEQYFGPGTRLTVL.

This clone appeared a few times. DNA and listed protein disagree at residue 13, so the protein shown here was translated from the DNA. The germline and genes are mouse ones. The read ends 3 residues shy of where the CDR3 ends; the end is completed using the germline J gene. The chain has TRBV17 and TRBJ1-3; TRBD1 matches 11 bases. The J segment lost 1 base and the V segment lost 1 base, leaving 0 bases of the junction unmatched. The germline V gene encodes CDR1 MNHDT and CDR2 YYDKIL. The CDR3 covers 16 residues. The sequenced CDR3 bases are TGTGCTAGCAGTAGAGGGACAGGGGGCTCTGGAAATACG. As protein: CASSRGTGGSGNT. The complete CDR3 protein is CASSRGTGGSGNTLYF.

This clone appeared a few times. Gene names are mouse gene names. The missing CDR3 end, 4 residues past where the read stops, is filled in from the germline J gene. The chain joins TRBV19 to TRBJ2-7; 8 bases align to TRBD2. The CDR3 is 14 amino acids. Germline loops: CDR1 FNHDT, CDR2 SITEND (reference sequence). Germline trimming cut 2 bases from V and 2 bases from J; bases unmatched to any gene: 3. CDR3 DNA (partial): TGTGCCAGCAGTATTTGGGGGGGGACCTAT. This translates into CASSIWGGTY. Given in full, the CDR3 is CASSIWGGTYEQYF.

Comment on this clone: Gene names and germline refer to mouse. The CDR3 sequence is CASSSPQFNYAEQFF. The CDR3 bases that were read are TGTGCCAGCAGTTCCCCCCAGTTTAACTATGCT. The chain combines TRBV19 with TRBJ2-1; the D is unclear. The read comes to an end 4 residues before the CDR3 does, leaving the germline J gene to fill in the end. V lost 4 bases and J lost 0, with 11 bases in between. This CDR3 contains 15 residues. Germline CDR1 reads FNHDT; CDR2 reads SITEND (reference sequence).

Turning to this clone: Any gene name here is a mouse gene name. The CDR3 goes on 4 residues after the read ends, and that part is filled in from the germline J gene. V is TRBV1 and J is TRBJ2-3, with 7 bases fitting TRBD1. Germline trimming cut 3 bases from V and 2 bases from J; bases unmatched to any gene: 5. The CDR3 is made up of 15 amino acids. Germline V gene sequence: CDR1 NSQYPW, CDR2 LRSPGD (reference sequence). The CDR3 loop reads CTCSAPGQHAETLYF. The sequenced CDR3 bases are TGCACCTGCAGTGCCCCGGGACAGCATGCAGAA.

This clone showed up just a few times. Any gene name here is a mouse gene name. The read falls 4 residues short of the CDR3 end, and the missing part is taken from the germline J gene. J is TRBJ1-1 and V is TRBV13-3; 8 bases align to TRBD1. Looked up from germline, CDR1 is NNHDY and CDR2 is SYVADS. Losses at the gene ends were 5 bases for V and 3 bases for J; bases not matched to a gene: 6. The CDR3 is 14 amino acids. The part of the CDR3 DNA that was read is TGTGCCAGCAGGGACAGGGAGGTGGACACA. Protein product: CASRDREVDT. The entire CDR3 protein is CASRDREVDTEVFF.

This clone was found a few times. Gene and germline names: mouse. Read coverage stops 4 residues before the CDR3 terminus; the germline J gene supplies the remainder. This chain connects TRBV16 to TRBJ2-4, with 10 bases matching TRBD2. The CDR3 length is 16 residues. CDR1 SGHSA and CDR2 FRNQAP come from the germline V gene. The V segment lost 4 bases and the J segment 0 bases; nucleotides outside the gene matches: 4. The covered CDR3 bases are TGTGCAAGCAGCTCGACTGGGGGGACTAGTCAAAAC. Translating gives CASSSTGGTSQN. The complete CDR3 protein is CASSSTGGTSQNTLYF.

As concerns this clone: The gene names here belong to mouse. The read is 4 residues too short to cover the CDR3 end, so that end is filled in from the germline J gene. This rearrangement joins TRBV13-3 to TRBJ2-7; 7 bases map to TRBD1. The CDR3 is made up of 12 amino acids. The V gene's germline CDR1 is NNHDY and CDR2 SYVADS. The covered CDR3 bases are TGTGCCATCCGGGACAGAACATAT. Translation: CAIRDRTY. The CDR3, in full, reads CAIRDRTYEQYF.

This clone showed up just a few times. Each gene name is a mouse one. The read terminates 4 residues ahead of where the CDR3 ends, so the germline J gene completes it. The J gene is TRBJ2-7, the V gene TRBV13-3; 10 bases match TRBD1. Germline CDR1 NNHDY, CDR2 SYVADS. This CDR3 has 13 residues. The covered CDR3 bases are TGTGCCAGCAGCGACAGGGGGCAGTAT. Protein sequence: CASSDRGQY. The whole CDR3 protein reads CASSDRGQYEQYF.